The 25 T cell receptor beta chains in this list originate from one sample, sequenced in a study of CD8+ T cells in alopecia areata. Extraction of RNA preceded its reverse transcription into cDNA, which served as the sequencing template. TCRdb keeps only in-frame clones here, not all; method: immunoSEQ multiplex PCR. The sample has 110,000 to 150,000 clones; 62% are singletons. The sample comprised CD8+ T cells sorted from blood. Source of these receptors: a human donor in good health.

CDR3 bases: TGTGCCAGCAGCTTGGGGGGACAATTCTCTGAAGCTTTCTTT. Protein product: CASSLGGQFSEAFF. The chain is built from TRBV13 and TRBJ1-1, with D tentatively TRBD1 (6 bases). The CDR3 runs 14 residues. Per the germline V gene, CDR1 is PRHDT and CDR2 is FYEKMQ (reference sequence). V lost 3 bases and J lost 6, with 14 bases in between.

The chain has TRBV29-1 and TRBJ2-7; D call uncertain. V lost 3 bases and J lost 0, with 6 bases in between. The CDR3 runs 12 residues. Germline CDR1 and CDR2: SQVTM and ANQGSEA. The CDR3 here is CSVEQDSYEQYF. The CDR3 DNA follows: TGCAGCGTTGAGCAGGACTCCTACGAGCAGTACTTC.

This clone was counted a single time. The V and J genes are TRBV4-2 and TRBJ2-7; the D call may be TRBD1 or TRBD2 (5 bases each). CDR1 LGHNA and CDR2 YNFKEQ come from the germline V gene. V shed 4 bases and J shed 4 bases, with 14 bases lying between them. The CDR3 totals 14 residues. This CDR3 reads CASSPPGRLYEQYF. DNA for the CDR3: TGTGCCAGCAGCCCACCGGGACGCCTTTACGAGCAGTACTTC.

In nucleotides, the CDR3 is TGTGCCAGCAGTGAATCGACTAGCGGGGGCCTGGAGCAGTTCTTC. Its translation: CASSESTSGGLEQFF. V is TRBV2 and J is TRBJ2-1, with 12 bases fitting TRBD2. From germline, CDR1 is SNHLY and CDR2 FYNNEI. Trimming cost V 2 bases and J 10 bases; bases outside gene matches: 6. This CDR3 has 15 residues.

This clone was seen more than once but under ten times. This chain joins TRBV29-1 and TRBJ2-2, with unresolved D. V lost 7 bases, J lost 4 bases, and 7 bases lay in between. Germline V gene lookup returns CDR1 SQVTM and CDR2 ANQGSEA. This CDR3 is 11 amino acids long. The CDR3 coding sequence is TGCAGCGCCCATGGCACCGGGGAGCTGTTTTTT. It translates to CSAHGTGELFF.

The chain couples TRBV28 to TRBJ2-3, with 9 positions matching TRBD1. Germline V gene sequence: CDR1 MDHEN, CDR2 SYDVKM. V was pared by 8 bases and J by 5 bases, with 11 bases of the junction left unmatched. CDR3 length equals 15 residues. CDR3 sequence reads: CASCRAGTGIDTQYF. The CDR3 bases are TGTGCCAGCTGCCGAGCCGGGACAGGGATAGATACGCAGTATTTT.

This clone came up once. The chain employs TRBV7-9 and TRBJ2-3, with a weak D call TRBD1 (5 bases). The CDR3 is 12 amino acids. In germline, CDR1 is SEHNR, CDR2 FQNEAQ (reference sequence). V was trimmed by 5 bases and J by 8 bases, leaving 11 bases between them. As DNA, the CDR3 is TGTGCCAGCAGCCCGGACATCGGTACGCAGTATTTT. It specifies CASSPDIGTQYF.

This clone was detected once. The V and J genes are TRBV2 and TRBJ2-1, with 10 positions matching TRBD1. Germline CDR1 reads SNHLY; CDR2 reads FYNNEI. This CDR3 has 17 residues. V lost 5 bases to trimming and J lost 3 bases; unmatched junction nucleotides: 10. The CDR3 loop is CASSHVGQGIFYNEQFF. CDR3 nucleotides: TGTGCCAGCAGTCATGTGGGACAGGGGATTTTCTACAATGAGCAGTTCTTC.

V gene TRBV27 combines with J gene TRBJ2-6; no clear D gene. Germline V gives CDR1 MNHEY, CDR2 SMNVEV (reference sequence). There are 16 residues in the CDR3. V was cut by 10 bases and J by 1 base, with 17 bases left in between. In nucleotides, the CDR3 is TGTGCCACAAGCGACACCGACTCTTCTGGGGCCAACGTCCTGACTTTC. It codes for CATSDTDSSGANVLTF.

There are many counts of this clone. The J gene is TRBJ2-1, the V gene TRBV13, with TRBD2 matching over 8 bases. Germline-derived CDR1 and CDR2 are PRHDT and FYEKMQ (reference sequence). The CDR3 is 15 amino acids. Trimming took 3 bases from V and 5 from J; bases not matched to a gene: 6. This CDR3 reads CASSLGGRPHNEQFF. CDR3 coding DNA: TGTGCCAGCAGCTTGGGCGGGAGGCCTCACAATGAGCAGTTCTTC.

This clone was detected only once. The chain has TRBV6-5 and TRBJ1-1, with D maybe TRBD1 (5 bases). Germline V lookup: CDR1 MNHEY, CDR2 SVGAGI. The CDR3 runs to 14 residues. The V and J ends lost 6 bases and 1 base respectively, with 12 bases between them. CDR3 DNA sequence: TGTGCCAGCAGCTTAAAGGGACGGAACACTGAAGCTTTCTTT. Encoded protein: CASSLKGRNTEAFF.

The gene calls are TRBV5-1 and TRBJ2-5; tentatively, D is TRBD1 (5 bases). This CDR3 has 15 residues. Germline-derived CDR1 and CDR2 are SGHRS and YFSETQ. V was shortened by 0 bases and J by 1 base, with 10 bases between the two germline ends. CDR3 residues: CASSLGDRTQETQYF. The CDR3, as DNA: TGCGCCAGCAGCTTGGGCGACAGAACCCAAGAGACCCAGTACTTC. The full variable domain, rest sourced from reference TRBV5-1 and TRBJ2-5, is KAGVTQTPRYLIKTRGQQVTLSCSPISGHRSVSWYQQTPGQGLQFLFEYFSETQRNKGNFPGRFSGRQFSNSRSEMNVSTLELGDSALYLCASSLGDRTQETQYFGPGTRLLVL.

The CDR3 protein is CASSQEWESEQFF. DNA for the CDR3: TGTGCCAGCAGCCAAGAGTGGGAGTCTGAGCAGTTCTTC. The J gene is TRBJ2-1, the V gene TRBV14, with D possibly TRBD2 on 5 matching bases. V gave up 0 bases and J gave up 9 bases, with 9 bases separating them. This CDR3 contains 13 residues. The V gene's germline CDR1 is SGHDN and CDR2 FVKESK.

This clone has more than one count but fewer than ten. V and J are TRBV7-9 and TRBJ1-1; a possible D gene is TRBD1 (5 bases). The V end lost 8 bases, the J end lost 4 bases, and 8 bases lay between the germline ends. This CDR3 comprises 11 residues. Looked up from germline, CDR1 is SEHNR and CDR2 is FQNEAQ (reference sequence). Written as DNA, the CDR3 is TGTGCCAGCTCGGGGGGCACTGAAGCTTTCTTT. Encoded protein: CASSGGTEAFF. Using reference TRBV7-9 and TRBJ1-1 for the parts outside the CDR3, the full variable domain is DTGVSQNPRHKITKRGQNVTFRCDPISEHNRLYWYRQTLGQGPEFLTYFQNEAQLEKSRLLSDRFSAERPKGSFSTLEIQRTEQGDSAMYLCASSGGTEAFFGQGTRLTVV.

The V call is TRBV7-2, the J call TRBJ2-1; D gene unclear. Germline CDR1 is SGHTA and CDR2 is FQGNSA. With 1 base removed from V and 3 bases from J, the gap between germline ends came to 13 bases. The length of the CDR3 is 16 residues. The CDR3 DNA sequence: TGTGCCAGCAGCTTAGAAGATCAGTCATACTACAATGAGCAGTTCTTC. It translates to CASSLEDQSYYNEQFF.

The chain links TRBV25-1 to TRBJ1-1, with D possibly being TRBD1 (5 bases). The germline V and J ends were trimmed by 4 bases and 8 bases, with 11 bases remaining between them. The CDR3 extends over 12 amino acids. Germline V gene lookup returns CDR1 MGHDK and CDR2 SYGVNS. The CDR3: CASSGPGWEAFF. DNA for the CDR3: TGTGCCAGCAGTGGTCCAGGGTGGGAAGCTTTCTTT.

This clone was counted only a few times. This sequence joins TRBV29-1 and TRBJ2-7; 10 nucleotides agree with TRBD2. Unmatched junction bases numbered 5, after V lost 0 bases and J lost 3 bases. The CDR3 runs to 15 residues. Germline CDR1 SQVTM, CDR2 ANQGSEA. The CDR3 DNA reads TGCAGCGTTGAAGATCCTAGCGGGGGCGTCTACGAGCAGTACTTC. Translating it yields CSVEDPSGGVYEQYF.

J is TRBJ1-1 and V is TRBV27, with D tentatively TRBD1 (5 bases). Germline V gives CDR1 MNHEY, CDR2 SMNVEV (reference sequence). With 3 bases removed from V and 0 bases from J, the gap between germline ends came to 8 bases. The CDR3 extends over 14 amino acids. CDR3 residues: CASSLVGVNTEAFF. The CDR3 region has the DNA TGTGCCAGCAGTTTGGTAGGGGTGAACACTGAAGCTTTCTTT.

This sequence joins TRBV7-6 and TRBJ2-6; D is unclear. V dropped 2 bases and J dropped 0 bases, with 5 bases sitting between them. The CDR3 spans 15 residues. CDR1 SGHVS and CDR2 FNYEAQ come from the germline V gene. The CDR3 DNA reads as TGTGCCAGCAGCTTATTCAGCTCTGGGGCCAACGTCCTGACTTTC. Protein sequence: CASSLFSSGANVLTF. The full variable domain, rest sourced from reference TRBV7-6 and TRBJ2-6, is GAGVSQSPRYKVTKRGQDVALRCDPISGHVSLYWYRQALGQGPEFLTYFNYEAQQDKSGLPNDRFSAERPEGSISTLTIQRTEQRDSAMYRCASSLFSSGANVLTFGAGSRLTVL.

V and J are TRBV27 and TRBJ1-1; 11 bases fit TRBD1. Germline CDR1 is MNHEY and CDR2 is SMNVEV (reference sequence). The CDR3 is 13 residues long. Trimming cost V 3 bases and J 6 bases; bases outside gene matches: 0. CDR3 protein: CASSLGQGAEAFF. CDR3 DNA sequence: TGTGCCAGCAGTTTGGGACAGGGGGCTGAAGCTTTCTTT.

This clone showed up just a few times. The CDR3 region is CASSLTGGNQPQHF. Written as DNA, the CDR3 is TGTGCCAGCAGCTTGACAGGGGGCAATCAGCCCCAGCATTTT. This chain uses TRBV9 with TRBJ1-5; 8 positions match TRBD1. J gave up 2 bases and V 4 bases, and 2 bases lay outside the gene matches. The CDR3 extends over 14 amino acids. Germline V gene data show CDR1 as SGDLS and CDR2 as YYNGEE.

The V call is TRBV10-3, the J call TRBJ1-1; TRBD1 aligns across 8 bases. V lost 6 bases to trimming and J lost 4 bases; unmatched junction nucleotides: 4. The length of the CDR3 is 13 residues. The germline V gene encodes CDR1 ENHRY and CDR2 SYGVKD. The chain's CDR3 is CAISPGQGTEAFF. CDR3 bases: TGTGCCATCAGCCCCGGACAGGGCACTGAAGCTTTCTTT.

This sequence joins TRBV11-2 and TRBJ2-1, with 8 bases identical to TRBD2. The CDR3 has 16 amino acids. Germline V lookup: CDR1 SGHAT, CDR2 FQNNGV. The V and J ends lost 0 bases and 8 bases, in that order; junction bases with no gene match: 9. The DNA of the CDR3 is TGTGCCAGCAGCTTAGAAGTAGGGCTAGCGGGCCATGAGCAGTTCTTC. Encoded protein: CASSLEVGLAGHEQFF.

The chain combines TRBV9 with TRBJ2-2; no clear D. V dropped 0 bases and J dropped 4 bases, with 10 bases sitting between them. Germline V CDR1 and CDR2: SGDLS, YYNGEE. This CDR3 has 15 amino acids. The CDR3 sequence is CASSVEGAFTGELFF. The CDR3 bases are TGTGCCAGCAGCGTAGAAGGAGCCTTCACCGGGGAGCTGTTTTTT.

The CDR3 nucleotides are TGTGCCAGCAGTAACCCCCAGACAGGGGTCTATGGCTACACCTTC. It yields the protein CASSNPQTGVYGYTF. V is TRBV27 and J is TRBJ1-2, with TRBD1 identical over 8 bases. The germline V gene has CDR1 MNHEY and CDR2 SMNVEV (reference sequence). This CDR3 is 15 amino acids long. The junction had 9 bases not matched to a gene; V was cut back by 5 bases and J by 4 bases.